This T cell receptor beta chain was identified during a study of blood T cell repertoires in COVID-19 (dated by TCRdb to the early 2020s). Study-level background: Samples covering the acute and convalescent phases of COVID-19 were provided by collaborators in the United States, Italy and Spain. The prospective study material was composed of cDNA or gDNA derived from T cells, B-cell-depleted T cells, or PBMCs. Deeply sampled blood TCRbeta repertoires from subjects exposed to, actively infected with, or recovered from COVID-19 were included in the dataset. The repertoires were released in a freely available public database meant as a resource for research on the immune response to SARS-CoV-2. The samples were drawn from the first 160 participants of the ongoing ImmuneRACE study and from over 950 subjects provided by 6 global collaborators. Sample metadata almost always included a de-identified subject ID, COVID-19 status, age in years and sex. Where HLA class I and class II types were available, the types were taken from metadata supplied by the sample provider, not from assay-based typing. Results the study describes overall, beyond this receptor: The amount of clinical and demographic metadata varied by source and participant and was provided uncurated.

Its CDR3 holds 16 amino acids, cysteine through phenylalanine. The DNA shown is the 48-base CDR3, in frame from base 1. V lost 5 bases and J lost 2 bases, and the count of bases not matched to a germline gene is 5. The germline V gene sets CDR1 to KGHDR and CDR2 to SFDVKD. TCRbeta CDR3 regions were amplified from genomic DNA using the immunoSEQ Assay, a bias-controlled multiplex PCR. In the paper's pipeline: Within the assay, amplification of reference gene primers was used to estimate how many nucleated cells each sample contained. To quantify the absolute abundance of each unique TCRbeta CDR3 rearrangement, sequence reads were collapsed and filtered. For each sample, productive Simpson clonality was calculated by taking the square root of Simpson's diversity index across productive rearrangements. TCRdb's version of the immuneACCESS table is confined to in-frame rearrangements and falls short of the full clone set. An unresolved V gene accounts for under half of the shortfall where checked; the remainder is of unknown origin. That table supplies the V and J calls and clone size; D and trimming were determined from the DNA. The sample includes under 200,000 clones, with 80% to 90% observed a single time. Clones ranked in the top ten supply roughly 15% of the sample.

In Seattle, one collaborating source enrolled patients while the infection was active and tracked those patients longitudinally over the course of disease. Whole blood was collected in K2EDTA tubes by collaborating institutions according to the institutions' own protocols. For TCRbeta analysis, collaborator samples were shipped as frozen whole blood, as isolated PBMCs, or as DNA extracted from either sample type. As concerns this clone: There is no known antigen for this receptor. It has no much larger one-base neighbor in the sample; base qualities were not kept.

This sequence uses TRBV24-1 and TRBJ2-1, with 10 central nucleotides matching TRBD2. This sequence originates from a woman aged 70-85 years with COVID-19, enrolled during active disease. Specimen: peripheral blood. The nucleotides read TGTGCCACCAGTGTTAATAGCGGGAGGCCCTACAATGAGCAGTTCTTC. It translates to CATSVNSGRPYNEQFF.